A selection of T cell receptor beta chains follows, all from one sample in a study of T cell responses to AZD1222 COVID-19 vaccine. Repertoires were generated with immunoSEQ multiplex PCR, while TCRdb's copy carries only in-frame clones and drops some. This table has more than 80,000 clones, 90% to 95% appearing once. The starting material was peripheral blood, obtained 28 days after the second AZD1222 dose. Receptor source: an adult who received the AZD1222 COVID-19 vaccine. The conserved cysteine and the conserved F or W are not part of the CDR3 here. Fields, in order: V gene, J gene, clone size, CDR3 protein. A clone size is listed for some rows: how often the clone was seen (once, few, many), or a class if it is expanded.

>TRBV19|TRBJ2-1|NA
ASSIWGPAGNEQF
>TRBV12-3/TRBV12-4|TRBJ1-5|few
ASSSGLSQPQH
>TRBV5-4|TRBJ1-5|NA
ASSPGTGGNQPQH
>TRBV3-1/TRBV3-2|TRBJ1-3|NA
ASSAGYSGNTIY
>TRBV6-1|TRBJ1-2|once
ASSERAGTYGYT
>TRBV6-1|TRBJ1-3|few
ASSEGGTGGDTIY
>TRBV6-5|TRBJ2-2|NA
ASSYQGPTGELF
>TRBV28|TRBJ2-1|NA
ASSLRGPEQF
>TRBV7-2|TRBJ2-1|NA
ASSLGLHNEQF
>TRBV11-2|TRBJ2-7|NA
ASSLVRDGGSYEQY
>TRBV27|TRBJ1-4|few
ASRRVGREKLF
>TRBV6-2/TRBV6-3|TRBJ1-2|NA
ASSYAPGFNYGYT
>TRBV2|TRBJ2-6|NA
ASSWDGRSGANVLT
>TRBV4-3|TRBJ1-5|NA
ASSQDSNQPQH
>TRBV5-5|TRBJ1-1|NA
ASSLVKDTEAF
>TRBV28|TRBJ2-5|NA
ASSLWGAGETQY
>TRBV15|TRBJ2-3|NA
ATSRGNRGFTDTQY
>TRBV6-5|TRBJ1-4|NA
ASSYSVPRGEKLF
>TRBV7-3|TRBJ2-3|NA
ASSLTGPAGGRRDTQY
>TRBV25-1|TRBJ1-1|few
ASIGQGEAF
>TRBV7-3|TRBJ2-1|NA
ASSLNSVYNEQF
>TRBV6-5|TRBJ1-2|NA
ASRTGGNYGYT
>TRBV28|TRBJ2-2|few
ASSSIIGAATNTGELF
>TRBV27|TRBJ1-1|NA
ASSLVYDRNTEAF
>TRBV6-2/TRBV6-3|TRBJ2-1|NA
ASSYGTSGYNEQF
>TRBV7-6|TRBJ1-2|NA
ASSLRPRGTGGDYT
>TRBV6-5|TRBJ1-1|NA
ACNAQGRNTEAF
>TRBV3-1/TRBV3-2|TRBJ1-2|NA
ASRQGAPHYGYT
>TRBV5-4|TRBJ1-2|NA
ASSPFIQGLSRGYT
>TRBV4-2|TRBJ2-3|NA
ASSQGGLATDTQY
>TRBV2|TRBJ2-3|NA
ASTSQLMGTDTQY
>TRBV4-1|TRBJ1-2|NA
ASSENTGANYGYT
>TRBV5-1|TRBJ2-5|NA
ASSTGLAGQETQY
>TRBV5-1|TRBJ2-1|NA
ASSPSGAAGNEQF
>TRBV18|TRBJ2-2|NA
ASPGEGPYTGELF
>TRBV4-2|TRBJ1-1|NA
ASSQDRREDTEAF
>TRBV6-5|TRBJ2-5|NA
ASSYHRIGETQY
>TRBV7-9|TRBJ2-7|NA
ASSYSGTGMGYEQY
>TRBV7-9|TRBJ2-7|NA
ASSLAAVTYEQY
>TRBV11-2|TRBJ1-4|NA
ASSTPRGGEKLF
>TRBV2|TRBJ1-3|few
ASSLDTYSGNTIY
>TRBV7-2|TRBJ2-5|NA
ASSRQGGETQY
>TRBV12-3/TRBV12-4|TRBJ1-3|NA
AIRSGNTIY
>TRBV7-3|TRBJ1-5|NA
ASSLLGGRGQPQH
>TRBV4-2|TRBJ1-2|NA
ASSARRDRQNYRYT
>TRBV30|TRBJ2-3|NA
AWIPAPTDTQY
>TRBV6-1|TRBJ2-5|NA
ASSEGLAGVETQY
>TRBV3-1/TRBV3-2|TRBJ2-2|NA
ASSQGGQGFGGELF
>TRBV3-1/TRBV3-2|TRBJ1-6|NA
ASSQPPPSPLH
>TRBV2|TRBJ1-1|NA
ASSPWDSGGNTEAF
>TRBV3-1/TRBV3-2|TRBJ1-1|NA
ASSPYGGNTEAF
>TRBV14|TRBJ2-2|NA
ASSLARSGGGANTGELF
>TRBV19|TRBJ1-5|NA
ASSKGRTGGGNQPQH
>TRBV5-5|TRBJ1-4|NA
ASSSDGNHNEKLF